Below are 21 T cell receptor beta chains sequenced from a single sample in a study of T and B cells in COVID-19 patients. Multiplex PCR with BIOMED2 TRB-A/B primer pools amplified TRB rearrangements. A single record per CDR3 protein comes from TCRdb applying MiXCR to the multiplex PCR reads. The sample includes 3,500 or so distinct CDR3 sequences, over 25% of them seen just once. Blood genomic DNA input for TRB amplification was 250-500 ng. Specimen: blood. Receptors were obtained from a human donor with active COVID-19. The donor label of this sample is uncertain.

The CDR3 here is CASSPGWQGATEAFF. Here the CDR3 DNA reads TGTGCCAGCAGCCCCGGCTGGCAGGGGGCCACTGAAGCTTTCTTT. V usage is TRBV5-5 and J usage is TRBJ1-1, with 8 bases lining up with TRBD1. Germline loops: CDR1 SGHKS, CDR2 YYEKEE (reference sequence). V lost 4 bases and J lost 4; bases outside the gene matches: 9. The CDR3 contains 15 residues.

This clonotype appeared a few times. V gene TRBV12-3 or TRBV12-4 combines with J gene TRBJ2-1; 10 positions agree with TRBD2. V was clipped by 6 bases and J by 2 bases; unmatched bases: 4. The CDR3 runs 15 residues. CDR3 nucleotide sequence: TGTGCCAGCAGGCCAAGCGGGGGGGCCTACAATGAGCAGTTCTTC. Translated: CASRPSGGAYNEQFF.

In this sample, this clonotype is medium-sized. The chain couples TRBV6-5 to TRBJ2-7; D gene ambiguous. The CDR3 contains 13 residues. Germline CDR1 is MNHEY and CDR2 is SVGAGI. Trimming pared 6 bases from V and 2 bases from J, leaving 11 bases between. CDR3 bases: TGTGCCAGCAGCCTAGACACGACCTACGAGCAGTACTTC. Amino acid sequence: CASSLDTTYEQYF.

This sequence joins TRBV6-5 and TRBJ1-2; D perhaps matches TRBD1 (5 bases). The CDR3 extends over 12 amino acids. V was trimmed by 2 bases and J by 9 bases, leaving 10 bases between them. Germline lookup yields CDR1 MNHEY and CDR2 SVGAGI. The CDR3 here is CASSYRGGSYTF. The DNA for the CDR3 is TGTGCCAGCAGTTACCGCGGGGGTAGCTACACCTTC.

The chain couples TRBV6-5 to TRBJ1-6, with 7 bases aligning to TRBD1. This CDR3 has 20 amino acids. The germline gives CDR1 MNHEY, CDR2 SVGAGI. The trim removed 2 bases at V and 0 bases at J, leaving 13 bases unmatched. The CDR3 sequence: CASSYKGGRRYSSYNSPLHF. The CDR3 region has the DNA TGTGCCAGCAGTTACAAAGGGGGCAGGAGGTACAGCTCCTATAATTCACCCCTCCACTTT.

This rearrangement joins TRBV11-1 to TRBJ2-5; TRBD1 aligns across 7 bases. The germline gives CDR1 SGHAT, CDR2 FQDESV (reference sequence). The junction had 12 bases not matched to a gene; V was cut back by 6 bases and J by 2 bases. There are 16 residues in the CDR3. The CDR3 spells CASSVSGTDMQETQYF. The CDR3 DNA is TGTGCCAGCAGTGTATCCGGGACAGATATGCAAGAGACCCAGTACTTC.

There are a few counts of this clonotype. The gene calls are TRBV6-5 and TRBJ1-6; 11 positions agree with TRBD1. Germline lookup yields CDR1 MNHEY and CDR2 SVGAGI. V gave up 8 bases and J gave up 4 bases; unmatched junction bases: 10. The CDR3 contains 17 residues. In DNA, the CDR3 is TGTGCCAGCCGCAAACCCGGGACAGGGGGTTATAATTCACCCCTCCACTTT. Its protein is CASRKPGTGGYNSPLHF.

This chain links TRBV27 with TRBJ1-4, with TRBD1 matching 8 bases. The CDR3 is 14 amino acids. CDR1 is MNHEY, CDR2 SMNVEV, per germline (reference sequence). The junction had 6 bases not matched to a gene; V was cut back by 5 bases and J by 7 bases. The DNA for the CDR3 is TGTGCCAGCAGTCCGACAGGGGCCGGTGAAAAACTGTTTTTT. This gives the protein CASSPTGAGEKLFF.

The chain employs TRBV6-1 and TRBJ1-2; TRBD1 matches 9 bases. CDR1 is MNHNS, CDR2 SASEGT, per germline. The trim removed 4 bases at V and 4 bases at J, leaving 7 bases unmatched. This CDR3 has 15 residues. CDR3 in DNA: TGTGCCAGCAGTGCCGCCGGGACAGGGACCTATGGCTACACCTTC. Protein: CASSAAGTGTYGYTF.

The chain combines TRBV27 with TRBJ2-1; D is unclear. Germline CDR1 is MNHEY and CDR2 is SMNVEV (reference sequence). The CDR3 spans 14 residues. Deletions cut 2 bases from V and 8 bases from J, with 13 bases between. The CDR3 DNA sequence: TGTGCCAGCAGTTTAGACGATAGGGAAGATGAGCAGTTCTTC. Encoded protein: CASSLDDREDEQFF.

This CDR3 is CASSIYLRGSNQPQHF. Written as DNA, the CDR3 is TGTGCCAGCAGCATTTACCTAAGGGGTAGCAATCAGCCCCAGCATTTT. The chain joins TRBV21-1 to TRBJ1-5; TRBD1, the table's D call, was not compared with the DNA. TRBV21-1 is flagged as a pseudogene. The CDR3 loop spans 16 amino acids.

In its sample, this clonotype is large. The chain recombines TRBV6-1 with TRBJ1-4; no clear D. From germline, CDR1 is MNHNS and CDR2 SASEGT. The CDR3 contains 15 residues. The V gene lost 2 bases and the J gene lost 5 bases, with 12 bases spanning the gap. CDR3 DNA sequence: TGTGCCAGCAGTGAAAGCCCAGGAAGCAATGAAAAACTGTTTTTT. It encodes CASSESPGSNEKLFF.

By sample share, this clonotype is large. The J gene is TRBJ2-7, the V gene TRBV29-1, with D uncertain. Germline V gene sequence: CDR1 SQVTM, CDR2 ANQGSEA. Trimming removed 6 bases at V and 3 bases at J, with 6 bases between. The CDR3 consists of 10 residues. CDR3 in DNA: TGCAGCGTCCTTGACTACGAGCAGTACTTC. It encodes CSVLDYEQYF.

This clonotype has only a few counts. The chain employs TRBV6-5 and TRBJ1-1; a weak D match, TRBD1 (5 bases). Trimming left V 2 bases short and J 4 bases short, with 14 bases between. This CDR3 is built from 15 residues. Per the germline V gene, CDR1 is MNHEY and CDR2 is SVGAGI. In nucleotides, the CDR3 is TGTGCCAGCAGTTACCTCCGGGATGGGGGCACTGAAGCTTTCTTT. Amino acid sequence: CASSYLRDGGTEAFF.

V and J are TRBV11-2 and TRBJ2-5; the D gene could be TRBD1 or TRBD2 (5 bases each). Between the trimmed V and J ends, which lost 3 bases and 4 bases, there was a span of 15 bases. Germline-derived CDR1 and CDR2 are SGHAT and FQNNGV. This CDR3 is 15 amino acids long. This CDR3 is CASSFGGSAGETQYF. DNA of the CDR3: TGTGCCAGCAGCTTTGGGGGTTCTGCGGGAGAGACCCAGTACTTC. Full variable domain (outside the CDR3, taken from reference TRBV11-2 and TRBJ2-5): EAGVAQSPRYKIIEKRQSVAFWCNPISGHATLYWYQQILGQGPKLLIQFQNNGVVDDSQLPKDRFSAERLKGVDSTLKIQPAKLEDSAVYLCASSFGGSAGETQYFGPGTRLLVL.

A few counts support this clonotype. The chain has TRBV19 and TRBJ1-1; D perhaps matches TRBD1 (6 bases). The V gene lost 7 bases and the J gene lost 8 bases, with 14 bases spanning the gap. The germline gives CDR1 LNHDA, CDR2 SQIVND (reference sequence). This CDR3 region has 12 residues. CDR3 residues: CASTRGRLEAFF. The CDR3 nucleotides read TGTGCCAGTACCAGGGGTCGGCTCGAAGCTTTCTTT.

This clonotype was observed a handful of times. This chain connects TRBV24-1 to TRBJ2-1; D may be TRBD1 or TRBD2 (5 bases each). CDR1 and CDR2 from the germline V gene are KGHDR and SFDVKD. Trimming pared 3 bases from V and 7 bases from J, leaving 18 bases between. This CDR3 has 16 amino acids. CDR3 protein: CATSDPGRSERNEQFF. The CDR3 nucleotides read TGTGCCACCAGTGATCCGGGACGGAGCGAAAGAAATGAGCAGTTCTTC.

This clonotype is labeled as medium-sized. V gene TRBV12-3 or TRBV12-4 combines with J gene TRBJ2-7, with 7 bases lining up with TRBD1. Trimming removed 6 bases from V and 5 bases from J; junction bases left unmatched: 13. The CDR3 consists of 15 residues. The CDR3, as DNA: TGTGCCAGCAGACGACAGGGAAGTTCAGTCGACGAGCAGTACTTC. Protein product: CASRRQGSSVDEQYF.

The rearrangement links TRBV27 to TRBJ2-2; 10 bases map to TRBD1. CDR3 size: 15 residues. Germline V lookup: CDR1 MNHEY, CDR2 SMNVEV (reference sequence). Germline trimming cut 3 bases from V and 6 bases from J; bases unmatched to any gene: 4. The CDR3: CASSFLGQGAGELFF. Here the CDR3 DNA reads TGTGCCAGCAGTTTCCTTGGACAGGGGGCCGGGGAGCTGTTTTTT.

This clonotype appeared a few times. The chain carries TRBV5-4 and TRBJ1-1, with D tentatively TRBD1 (5 bases). CDR3 length equals 14 residues. Between the trimmed V and J ends, which lost 4 bases and 3 bases, there was a span of 13 bases. Germline V gene sequence: CDR1 SGHNT, CDR2 YYREEE (reference sequence). CDR3 residues: CASSQGATDTEAFF. The CDR3 DNA sequence: TGTGCCAGCAGCCAAGGGGCTACGGACACTGAAGCTTTCTTT.

The rearrangement uses TRBV11-1 and TRBJ1-2, with D perhaps TRBD1 (6 bases). Germline V gives CDR1 SGHAT, CDR2 FQDESV (reference sequence). CDR3 length: 12 residues. With 8 bases removed from V and 4 bases from J, the gap between germline ends came to 11 bases. CDR3: CASLGGAYGYTF. The DNA for the CDR3 is TGTGCCAGCTTGGGGGGGGCCTATGGCTACACCTTC.